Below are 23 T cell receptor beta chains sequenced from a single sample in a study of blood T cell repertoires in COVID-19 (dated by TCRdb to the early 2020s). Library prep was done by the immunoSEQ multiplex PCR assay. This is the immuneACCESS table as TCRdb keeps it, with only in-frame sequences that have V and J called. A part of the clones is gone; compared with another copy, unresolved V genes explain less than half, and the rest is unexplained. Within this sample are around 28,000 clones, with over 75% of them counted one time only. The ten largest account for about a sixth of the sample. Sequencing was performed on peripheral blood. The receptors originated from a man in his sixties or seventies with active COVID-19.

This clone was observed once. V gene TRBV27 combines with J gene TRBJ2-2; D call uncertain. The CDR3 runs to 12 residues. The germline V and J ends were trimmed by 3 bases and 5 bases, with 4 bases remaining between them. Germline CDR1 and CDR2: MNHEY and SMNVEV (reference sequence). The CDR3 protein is CASSFSTGELFF. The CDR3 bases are TGTGCCAGCAGTTTTTCGACCGGGGAGCTGTTTTTT.

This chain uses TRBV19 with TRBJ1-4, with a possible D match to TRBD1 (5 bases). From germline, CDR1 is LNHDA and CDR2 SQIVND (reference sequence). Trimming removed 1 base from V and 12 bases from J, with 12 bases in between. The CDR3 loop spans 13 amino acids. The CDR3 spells CASSIGGARELFF. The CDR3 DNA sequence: TGTGCCAGTAGTATAGGCGGGGCTAGGGAACTGTTTTTT.

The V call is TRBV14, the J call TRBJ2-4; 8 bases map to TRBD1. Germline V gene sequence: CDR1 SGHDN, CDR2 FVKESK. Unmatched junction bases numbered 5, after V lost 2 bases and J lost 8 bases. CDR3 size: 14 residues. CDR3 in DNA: TGTGCCAGCAGCCAAACTACAGGGGGTTACATTCAGTACTTC. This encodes CASSQTTGGYIQYF.

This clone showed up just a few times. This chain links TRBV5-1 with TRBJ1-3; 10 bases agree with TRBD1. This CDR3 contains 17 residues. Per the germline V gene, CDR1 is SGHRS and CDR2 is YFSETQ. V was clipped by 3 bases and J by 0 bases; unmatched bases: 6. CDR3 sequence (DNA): TGCGCCAGCAGCTCGACAGGGGGCTTACACTCTGGAAACACCATATATTTT. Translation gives CASSSTGGLHSGNTIYF.

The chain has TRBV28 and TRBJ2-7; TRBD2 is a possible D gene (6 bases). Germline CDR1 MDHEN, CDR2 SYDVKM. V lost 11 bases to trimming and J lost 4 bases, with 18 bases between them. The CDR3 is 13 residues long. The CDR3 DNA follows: TGTGCCGGAAGTAGGAGGGGCCCTTACGAGCAGTACTTC. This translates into CAGSRRGPYEQYF.

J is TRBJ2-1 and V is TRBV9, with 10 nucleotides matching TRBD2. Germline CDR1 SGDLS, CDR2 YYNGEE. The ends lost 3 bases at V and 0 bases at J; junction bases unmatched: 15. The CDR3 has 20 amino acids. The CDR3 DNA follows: TGTGCCAGCAGCGACCCGAGGGAGACTAGCGGGTCTAGCTCCTACAATGAGCAGTTCTTC. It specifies CASSDPRETSGSSSYNEQFF.

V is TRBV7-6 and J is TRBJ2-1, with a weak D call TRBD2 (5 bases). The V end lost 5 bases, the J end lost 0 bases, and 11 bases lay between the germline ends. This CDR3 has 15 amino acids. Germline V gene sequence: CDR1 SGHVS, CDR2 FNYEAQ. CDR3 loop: CASSLLASSYNEQFF. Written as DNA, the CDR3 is TGTGCCAGCAGCCTCCTAGCCAGCTCCTACAATGAGCAGTTCTTC.

The CDR3 nucleotides are TGTGCCAGCAGCCAAGATAGGGGGTCAAAGCGGGGGCCCTACAATGAGCAGTTCTTC. Translation: CASSQDRGSKRGPYNEQFF. This rearrangement joins TRBV4-2 to TRBJ2-1, with 8 bases matching TRBD2. The trim removed 0 bases at V and 2 bases at J, leaving 12 bases unmatched. Looked up from germline, CDR1 is LGHNA and CDR2 is YNFKEQ. CDR3 length: 19 residues.

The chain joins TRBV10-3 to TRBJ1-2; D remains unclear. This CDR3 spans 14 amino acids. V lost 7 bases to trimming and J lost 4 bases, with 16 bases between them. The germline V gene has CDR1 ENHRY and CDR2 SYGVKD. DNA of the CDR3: TGTGCCATCACGAACGGTGAGGAGTCCTATGGCTACACCTTC. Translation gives CAITNGEESYGYTF.

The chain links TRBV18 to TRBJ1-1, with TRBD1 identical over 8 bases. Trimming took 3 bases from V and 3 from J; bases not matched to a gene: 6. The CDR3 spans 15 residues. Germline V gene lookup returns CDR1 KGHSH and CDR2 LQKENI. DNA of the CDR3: TGTGCCAGCTCACCTTACGGACAGGGCCACACTGAAGCTTTCTTT. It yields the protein CASSPYGQGHTEAFF.

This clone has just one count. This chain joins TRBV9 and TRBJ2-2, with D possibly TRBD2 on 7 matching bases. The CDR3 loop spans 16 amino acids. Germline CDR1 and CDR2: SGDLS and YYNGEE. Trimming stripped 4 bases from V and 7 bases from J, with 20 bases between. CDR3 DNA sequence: TGTGCCAGCAGCCCCTTCCGGGGGGCTCTAGTCGGGGAGCTGTTTTTT. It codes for CASSPFRGALVGELFF. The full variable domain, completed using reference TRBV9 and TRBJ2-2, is DSGVTQTPKHLITATGQRVTLRCSPRSGDLSVYWYQQSLDQGLQFLIQYYNGEERAKGNILERFSAQQFPDLHSELNLSSLELGDSALYFCASSPFRGALVGELFFGEGSRLTVL.

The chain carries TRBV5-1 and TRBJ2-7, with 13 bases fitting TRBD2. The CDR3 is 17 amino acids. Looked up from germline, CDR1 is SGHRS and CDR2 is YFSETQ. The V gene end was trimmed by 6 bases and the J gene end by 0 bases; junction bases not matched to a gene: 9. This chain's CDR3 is CASTWTSGGSSSYEQYF. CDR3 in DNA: TGCGCCAGCACCTGGACTAGCGGGGGATCCAGCTCCTACGAGCAGTACTTC.

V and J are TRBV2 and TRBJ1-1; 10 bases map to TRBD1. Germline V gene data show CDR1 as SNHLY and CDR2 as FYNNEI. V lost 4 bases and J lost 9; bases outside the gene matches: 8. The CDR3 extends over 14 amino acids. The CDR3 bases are TGTGCCAGCAGTGGGGACAGGGGCGGTACCAAAGCTTTCTTT. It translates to CASSGDRGGTKAFF. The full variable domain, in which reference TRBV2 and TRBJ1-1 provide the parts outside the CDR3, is EPEVTQTPSHQVTQMGQEVILRCVPISNHLYFYWYRQILGQKVEFLVSFYNNEISEKSEIFDDQFSVERPDGSNFTLKIRSTKLEDSAMYFCASSGDRGGTKAFFGQGTRLTVV.

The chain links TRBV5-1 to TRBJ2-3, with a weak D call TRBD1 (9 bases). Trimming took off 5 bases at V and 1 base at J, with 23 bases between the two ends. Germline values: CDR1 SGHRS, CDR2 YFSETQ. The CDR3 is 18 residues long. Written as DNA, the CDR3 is TGCGCCAGCAGTCCCACAGGACAGGGGCGGGGGGGCACAGATACGCAGTATTTT. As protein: CASSPTGQGRGGTDTQYF. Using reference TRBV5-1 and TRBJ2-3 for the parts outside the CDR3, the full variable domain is KAGVTQTPRYLIKTRGQQVTLSCSPISGHRSVSWYQQTPGQGLQFLFEYFSETQRNKGNFPGRFSGRQFSNSRSEMNVSTLELGDSALYLCASSPTGQGRGGTDTQYFGPGTRLTVL.

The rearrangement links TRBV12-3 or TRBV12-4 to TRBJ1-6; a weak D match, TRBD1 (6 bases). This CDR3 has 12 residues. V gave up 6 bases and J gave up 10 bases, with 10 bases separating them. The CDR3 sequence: CASSPQGSPLHF. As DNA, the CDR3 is TGTGCCAGCAGCCCGCAGGGGTCACCCCTCCACTTT.

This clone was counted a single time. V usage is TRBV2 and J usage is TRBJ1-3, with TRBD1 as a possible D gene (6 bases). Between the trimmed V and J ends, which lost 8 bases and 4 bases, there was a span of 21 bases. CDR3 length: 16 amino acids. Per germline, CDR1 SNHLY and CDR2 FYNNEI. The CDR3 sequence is CASATGKYALGNTIYF. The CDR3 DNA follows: TGTGCCAGCGCGACAGGAAAATACGCTCTGGGAAACACCATATATTTT.

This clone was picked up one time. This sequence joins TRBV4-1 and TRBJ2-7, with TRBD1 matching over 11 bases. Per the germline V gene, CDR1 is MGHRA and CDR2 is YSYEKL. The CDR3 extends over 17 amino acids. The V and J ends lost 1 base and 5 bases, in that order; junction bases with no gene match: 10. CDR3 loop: CASSQAKAGTGGHEQYF. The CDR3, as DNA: TGCGCCAGCAGCCAAGCCAAGGCCGGGACAGGGGGACACGAGCAGTACTTC.

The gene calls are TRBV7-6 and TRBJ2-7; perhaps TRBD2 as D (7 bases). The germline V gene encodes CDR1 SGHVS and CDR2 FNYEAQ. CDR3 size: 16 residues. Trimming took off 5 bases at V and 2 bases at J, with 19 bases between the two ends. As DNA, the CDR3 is TGTGCCAGCAGCCCAGAGGGGGGGCTGCCCCCCTACGAGCAGTACTTC. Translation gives CASSPEGGLPPYEQYF. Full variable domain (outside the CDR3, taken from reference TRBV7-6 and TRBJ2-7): GAGVSQSPRYKVTKRGQDVALRCDPISGHVSLYWYRQALGQGPEFLTYFNYEAQQDKSGLPNDRFSAERPEGSISTLTIQRTEQRDSAMYRCASSPEGGLPPYEQYFGPGTRLTVT.

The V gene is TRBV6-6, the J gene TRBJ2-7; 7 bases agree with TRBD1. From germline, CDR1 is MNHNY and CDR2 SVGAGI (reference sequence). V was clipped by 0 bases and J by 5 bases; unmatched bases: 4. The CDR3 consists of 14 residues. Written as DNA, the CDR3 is TGTGCCAGCAGTTACTCAGGGGGCTGGAACGAGCAGTACTTC. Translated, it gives CASSYSGGWNEQYF.

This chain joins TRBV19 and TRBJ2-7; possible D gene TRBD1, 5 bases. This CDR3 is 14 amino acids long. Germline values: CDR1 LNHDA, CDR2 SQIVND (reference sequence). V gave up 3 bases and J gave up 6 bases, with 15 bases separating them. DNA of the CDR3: TGTGCCAGTAGTATGGGGCAGGGTACGGGCGAGCAGTACTTC. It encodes CASSMGQGTGEQYF. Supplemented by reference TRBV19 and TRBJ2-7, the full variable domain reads DGGITQSPKYLFRKEGQNVTLSCEQNLNHDAMYWYRQDPGQGLRLIYYSQIVNDFQKGDIAEGYSVSREKKESFPLTVTSAQKNPTAFYLCASSMGQGTGEQYFGPGTRLTVT.

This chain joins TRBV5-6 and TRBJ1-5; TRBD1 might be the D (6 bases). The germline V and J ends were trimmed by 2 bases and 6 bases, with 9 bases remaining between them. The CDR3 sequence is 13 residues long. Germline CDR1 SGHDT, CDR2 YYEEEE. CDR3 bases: TGTGCCAGCAGCTTCGCCAGGGGTCAGCCCCAGCATTTT. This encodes CASSFARGQPQHF.

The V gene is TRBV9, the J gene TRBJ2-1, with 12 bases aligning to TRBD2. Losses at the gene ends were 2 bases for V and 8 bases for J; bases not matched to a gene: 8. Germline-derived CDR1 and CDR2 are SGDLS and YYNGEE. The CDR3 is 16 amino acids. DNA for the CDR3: TGTGCCAGCAGCGTCAGCGGGACTAGCGGGTGGGATGAGCAGTTCTTC. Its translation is CASSVSGTSGWDEQFF.

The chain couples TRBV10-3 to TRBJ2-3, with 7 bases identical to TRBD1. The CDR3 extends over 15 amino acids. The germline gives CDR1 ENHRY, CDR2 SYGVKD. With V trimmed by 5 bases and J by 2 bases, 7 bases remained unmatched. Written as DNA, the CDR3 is TGTGCCATCAGTACAAGGGACAGCGCCACAGATACGCAGTATTTT. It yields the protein CAISTRDSATDTQYF.